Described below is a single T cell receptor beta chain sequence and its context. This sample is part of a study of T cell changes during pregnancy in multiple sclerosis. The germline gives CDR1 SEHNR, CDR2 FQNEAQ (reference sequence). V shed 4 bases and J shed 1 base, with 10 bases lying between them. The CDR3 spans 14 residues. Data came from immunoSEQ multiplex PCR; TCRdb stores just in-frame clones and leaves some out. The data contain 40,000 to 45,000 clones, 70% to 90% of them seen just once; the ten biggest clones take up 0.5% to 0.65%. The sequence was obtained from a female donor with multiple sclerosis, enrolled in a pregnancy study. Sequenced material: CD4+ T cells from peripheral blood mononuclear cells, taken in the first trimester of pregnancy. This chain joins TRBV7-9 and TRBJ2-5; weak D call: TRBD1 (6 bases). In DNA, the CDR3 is TGTGCCAGCAGCTCCGGACAGATCCAAGAGACCCAGTACTTC. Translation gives CASSSGQIQETQYF.